This T cell receptor (beta chain) emerged from a study of blood T cell repertoires in COVID-19. TCRdb keeps only in-frame clones here, not all; method: immunoSEQ multiplex PCR. In the table there are about 390,000 clones, around nine tenths of which are singletons. V was pared by 1 base and J by 6 bases, with 6 bases of the junction left unmatched. The CDR3 contains 15 residues. Germline V CDR1 and CDR2: SNHLY, FYNNEI. Before being deemed recovered, Cohort 3 donors had two negative PCRs, clearance, or symptom resolution. Sequencing was performed on PBMCs or T cells enriched from blood (not recorded which). V is TRBV2 and J is TRBJ2-1; 7 bases are a match to TRBD2. The TCR was taken from a woman aged 50 to 65 who had recovered from COVID-19. For the CDR3, the DNA is TGTGCCAGCAGTGAAGGAAAGCGGGGCCTCAATGAGCAGTTCTTC. Its protein product is CASSEGKRGLNEQFF.